Shown below are 12 T cell receptor beta chains from a single sample sequenced in a study of early T cells in non-severe SARS-CoV-2 infection. TCRdb processed the 5' RACE reads anew with MiXCR; each CDR3 protein has one entry. Of approximately 84,000 distinct CDR3 sequences listed, less than 15% were seen once; the top ten hold 6%. The sequenced sample consisted of whole blood. The receptors derive from an adult who was a healthcare worker with PCR-confirmed SARS-CoV-2 infection or an uninfected control (not recorded which).

The chain employs TRBV7-9 and TRBJ1-1; D possibly corresponds to TRBD1 (5 bases). Looked up from germline, CDR1 is SEHNR and CDR2 is FQNEAQ (reference sequence). The CDR3 covers 13 residues. The V and J ends lost 5 bases and 3 bases respectively, with 10 bases between them. The CDR3 protein is CASSAQQDTEAFF. CDR3 nucleotides: TGTGCCAGCAGCGCCCAACAGGACACTGAAGCTTTCTTT.

V usage is TRBV29-1 and J usage is TRBJ2-1; 13 bases align to TRBD2. V lost 7 bases to trimming and J lost 6 bases; unmatched junction nucleotides: 6. Germline V gives CDR1 SQVTM, CDR2 ANQGSEA. The CDR3 is 14 residues long. The CDR3 sequence: CSGLGLAGSNEQFF. The CDR3 coding sequence is TGCAGCGGTTTGGGACTAGCGGGAAGCAATGAGCAGTTCTTC.

This clonotype has ten or more counts. The chain links TRBV5-1 to TRBJ1-1; tentative D call: TRBD1 (5 bases). The CDR3 loop spans 14 amino acids. Per germline, CDR1 SGHRS and CDR2 YFSETQ. The V end was cut by 3 bases, the J end by 2 bases, with 11 bases between. CDR3 in DNA: TGCGCCAGCAGCTCATCCGGGGCTAACACTGAAGCTTTCTTT. It codes for CASSSSGANTEAFF.

This clonotype was found a few times. The rearrangement joins TRBV12-3 or TRBV12-4 to TRBJ2-7, with 7 bases matching TRBD2. The V segment lost 6 bases and the J segment 7 bases; nucleotides outside the gene matches: 9. This CDR3 region has 13 residues. The CDR3 DNA reads as TGTGCCAGCAGCCCCGTCTGGCGGGGGGAGCAGTACTTC. Its protein is CASSPVWRGEQYF.

The chain uses TRBV6-6 and TRBJ1-3; D gene uncertain. Looked up from germline, CDR1 is MNHNY and CDR2 is SVGAGI (reference sequence). Trimming took off 0 bases at V and 0 bases at J, with 15 bases between the two ends. The CDR3 is made up of 18 amino acids. CDR3 residues: CASSYSGRVASSGNTIYF. The CDR3 nucleotides are TGTGCCAGCAGTTACTCGGGAAGAGTTGCAAGCTCTGGAAACACCATATATTTT.

This clonotype was seen at least ten times. The chain joins TRBV11-2 to TRBJ2-2; D gene uncertain. The CDR3 length is 14 residues. Germline values: CDR1 SGHAT, CDR2 FQNNGV. V dropped 2 bases and J dropped 4 bases, with 8 bases sitting between them. Here the CDR3 reads CASSLLGVTGELFF. CDR3 in DNA: TGTGCCAGCAGCTTATTAGGAGTCACCGGGGAGCTGTTTTTT. Full variable domain (remainder filled in from reference TRBV11-2 and TRBJ2-2): EAGVAQSPRYKIIEKRQSVAFWCNPISGHATLYWYQQILGQGPKLLIQFQNNGVVDDSQLPKDRFSAERLKGVDSTLKIQPAKLEDSAVYLCASSLLGVTGELFFGEGSRLTVL.

This clonotype was observed at least ten times. The chain has TRBV20-1 and TRBJ2-3, with D hard to call. Germline V gene data show CDR1 as DFQATT and CDR2 as SNEGSKA (reference sequence). V lost 6 bases and J lost 6, with 19 bases in between. The CDR3 loop spans 14 amino acids. The CDR3: CSASLAAARDTQYF. The CDR3 nucleotides read TGCAGTGCCTCGCTGGCGGCTGCCAGGGATACGCAGTATTTT.

The J gene is TRBJ1-4, the V gene TRBV4-2, with 7 bases fitting TRBD1. The CDR3 is made up of 15 amino acids. The trim removed 4 bases at V and 7 bases at J, leaving 9 bases unmatched. Germline V gene lookup returns CDR1 LGHNA and CDR2 YNFKEQ. CDR3 residues: CASSPSDRRGEKLFF. The CDR3 bases are TGTGCCAGCAGCCCTTCGGACAGGAGGGGTGAAAAACTGTTTTTT.

The V and J genes are TRBV10-3 and TRBJ2-6; TRBD1 aligns across 7 bases. Germline V gene sequence: CDR1 ENHRY, CDR2 SYGVKD. This CDR3 spans 17 amino acids. Trimming removed 4 bases from V and 0 bases from J; junction bases left unmatched: 6. The CDR3 loop is CAISGQGHDSGANVLTF. The DNA for the CDR3 is TGTGCCATCAGTGGACAGGGCCATGACTCTGGGGCCAACGTCCTGACTTTC.

In nucleotides, the CDR3 is TGTGCCAGCAGTTTATTGTCCAGGGGCAATCAGCCCCAGCATTTT. Residues: CASSLLSRGNQPQHF. V and J are TRBV28 and TRBJ1-5; TRBD1 is a possible D gene (5 bases). Germline lookup yields CDR1 MDHEN and CDR2 SYDVKM. V was cut by 1 base and J by 2 bases, with 9 bases left in between. The CDR3 extends over 15 amino acids.

There are many counts of this clonotype. This chain links TRBV7-3 with TRBJ2-1, with 8 bases aligning to TRBD2. This CDR3 contains 15 residues. Germline values: CDR1 SGHTA, CDR2 FQGTGA. Trimming removed 5 bases from V and 3 bases from J; junction bases left unmatched: 6. The CDR3 here is CASSLSGGHYNEQFF. CDR3 bases: TGTGCCAGCAGCCTAAGCGGGGGCCACTACAATGAGCAGTTCTTC.

This clonotype was counted a few times. The genes are TRBV5-6 and TRBJ1-4; no clear D. Trimming removed 0 bases at V and 3 bases at J, with 12 bases between. The CDR3 spans 16 residues. Germline CDR1 is SGHDT and CDR2 is YYEEEE. CDR3 protein: CASSLERPAANEKLFF. The CDR3 DNA reads as TGTGCCAGCAGCTTGGAGAGGCCCGCGGCTAATGAAAAACTGTTTTTT.